This TCR beta chain emerged from a study of T cells in Graves' hyperthyroidism and ophthalmopathy. Disease duration under 2 months; hyperthyroidism patients were aged 18 to 65. The TCR beta CDR3 regions underwent amplification using RNA transcripts as the source. Carried out on the TCR CDR3, a first-round RT-PCR used the HTBI primer set. TCRdb itself ran the multiplex PCR reads through MiXCR, one entry per CDR3 protein. This sample has about 690,000 distinct CDR3 sequences, with 17% found just once. V dropped 8 bases and J dropped 5 bases, with 18 bases sitting between them. CDR1 is LNHDA and CDR2 is SQIVND in the germline V gene (reference sequence). CDR3 length: 14 amino acids.

The clonotype originates from a man aged 50 to 60 with Graves' hyperthyroidism. Material: blood. The chain couples TRBV19 to TRBJ1-1, with a weak D call TRBD1 (5 bases). CDR3 amino acids: CASGLGGWRTEAFF. CDR3 nucleotide sequence: TGTGCCAGTGGCTTGGGGGGATGGCGAACTGAAGCTTTCTTT.